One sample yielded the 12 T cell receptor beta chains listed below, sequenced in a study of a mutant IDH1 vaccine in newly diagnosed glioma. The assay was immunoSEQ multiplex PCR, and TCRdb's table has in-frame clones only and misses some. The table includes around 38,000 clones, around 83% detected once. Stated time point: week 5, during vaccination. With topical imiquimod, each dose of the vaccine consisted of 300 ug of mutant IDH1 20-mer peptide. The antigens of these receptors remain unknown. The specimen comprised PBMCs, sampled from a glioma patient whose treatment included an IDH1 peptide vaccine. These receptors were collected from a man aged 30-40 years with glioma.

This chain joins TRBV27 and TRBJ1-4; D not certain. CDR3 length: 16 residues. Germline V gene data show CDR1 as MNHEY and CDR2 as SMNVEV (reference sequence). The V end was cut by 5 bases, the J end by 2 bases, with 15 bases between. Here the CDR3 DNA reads TGTGCCAGCAGTGCATTTCTCGGGGATACTAATGAAAAACTGTTTTTT. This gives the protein CASSAFLGDTNEKLFF.

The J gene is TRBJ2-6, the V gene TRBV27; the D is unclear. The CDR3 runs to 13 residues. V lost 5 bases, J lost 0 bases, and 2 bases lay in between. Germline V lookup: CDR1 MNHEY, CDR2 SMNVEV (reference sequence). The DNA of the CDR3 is TGTGCCAGCAGTAACTCTGGGGCCAACGTCCTGACTTTC. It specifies CASSNSGANVLTF.

The CDR3 loop is CASSVASDTGELFF. CDR3 nucleotide sequence: TGTGCCAGCAGCGTAGCTTCCGACACCGGGGAGCTGTTTTTT. The V and J genes are TRBV9 and TRBJ2-2, with D hard to call. Germline V gene lookup returns CDR1 SGDLS and CDR2 YYNGEE. With 0 bases removed from V and 3 bases from J, the gap between germline ends came to 6 bases. The CDR3 consists of 14 residues.

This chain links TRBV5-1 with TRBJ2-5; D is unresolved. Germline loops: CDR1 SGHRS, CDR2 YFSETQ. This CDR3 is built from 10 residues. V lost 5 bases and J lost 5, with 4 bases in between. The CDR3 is CASRMETQYF. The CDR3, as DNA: TGCGCCAGCAGAATGGAGACCCAGTACTTC.

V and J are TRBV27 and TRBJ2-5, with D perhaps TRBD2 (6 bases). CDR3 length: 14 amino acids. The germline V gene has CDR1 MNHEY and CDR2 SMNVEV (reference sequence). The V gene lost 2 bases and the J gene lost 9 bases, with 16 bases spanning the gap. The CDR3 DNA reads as TGTGCCAGCAGTTTAGGATTGGAGGGAGTCGCCCAGTACTTC. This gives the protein CASSLGLEGVAQYF.

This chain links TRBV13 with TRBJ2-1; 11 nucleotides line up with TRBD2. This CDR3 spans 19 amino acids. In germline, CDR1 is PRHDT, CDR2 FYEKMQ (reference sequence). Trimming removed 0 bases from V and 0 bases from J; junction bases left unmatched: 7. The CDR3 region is CASSLGSGGGWSSYNEQFF. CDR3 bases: TGTGCCAGCAGCTTAGGTAGCGGGGGGGGCTGGAGCTCCTACAATGAGCAGTTCTTC.

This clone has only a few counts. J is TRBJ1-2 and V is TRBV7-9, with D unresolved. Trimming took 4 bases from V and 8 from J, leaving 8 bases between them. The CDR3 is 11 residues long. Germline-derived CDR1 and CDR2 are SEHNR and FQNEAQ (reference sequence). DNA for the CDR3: TGTGCCAGCAGCTCCGCTAGAGGCTACACCTTC. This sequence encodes CASSSARGYTF.

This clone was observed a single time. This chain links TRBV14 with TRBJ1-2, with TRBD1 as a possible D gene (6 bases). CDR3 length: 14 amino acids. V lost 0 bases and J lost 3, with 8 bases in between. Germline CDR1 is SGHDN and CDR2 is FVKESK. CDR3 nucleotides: TGTGCCAGCAGCCAAGATACAGGGTACTATGGCTACACCTTC. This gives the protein CASSQDTGYYGYTF.

CDR3 in amino acids: CASSLQVTLGDEQYF. The CDR3 nucleotides read TGTGCCAGCAGTCTTCAGGTTACGCTTGGAGACGAGCAGTACTTC. The chain couples TRBV27 to TRBJ2-7; D is unclear. The CDR3 is 15 amino acids. V was clipped by 5 bases and J by 5 bases, with 19 bases between them. CDR1 is MNHEY, CDR2 SMNVEV, per germline (reference sequence).

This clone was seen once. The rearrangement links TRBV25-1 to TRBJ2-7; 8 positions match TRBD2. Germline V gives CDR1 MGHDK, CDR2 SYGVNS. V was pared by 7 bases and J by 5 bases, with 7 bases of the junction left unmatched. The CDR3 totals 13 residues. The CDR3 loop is CASKMGLDHEQYF. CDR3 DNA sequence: TGTGCCAGCAAGATGGGACTAGACCACGAGCAGTACTTC.

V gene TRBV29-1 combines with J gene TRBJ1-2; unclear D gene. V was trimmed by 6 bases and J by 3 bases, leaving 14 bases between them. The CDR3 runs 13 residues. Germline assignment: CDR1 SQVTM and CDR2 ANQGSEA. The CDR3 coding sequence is TGCAGCGTATGGGCGGAATACCACTATGGCTACACCTTC. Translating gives CSVWAEYHYGYTF.

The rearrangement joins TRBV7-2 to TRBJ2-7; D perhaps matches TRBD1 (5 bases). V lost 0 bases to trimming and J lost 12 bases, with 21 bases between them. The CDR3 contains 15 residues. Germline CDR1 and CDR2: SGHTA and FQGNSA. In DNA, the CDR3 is TGTGCCAGCAGCTTAGCGCACACTCCCAGAAGGGGTTGGTACTTC. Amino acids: CASSLAHTPRRGWYF.